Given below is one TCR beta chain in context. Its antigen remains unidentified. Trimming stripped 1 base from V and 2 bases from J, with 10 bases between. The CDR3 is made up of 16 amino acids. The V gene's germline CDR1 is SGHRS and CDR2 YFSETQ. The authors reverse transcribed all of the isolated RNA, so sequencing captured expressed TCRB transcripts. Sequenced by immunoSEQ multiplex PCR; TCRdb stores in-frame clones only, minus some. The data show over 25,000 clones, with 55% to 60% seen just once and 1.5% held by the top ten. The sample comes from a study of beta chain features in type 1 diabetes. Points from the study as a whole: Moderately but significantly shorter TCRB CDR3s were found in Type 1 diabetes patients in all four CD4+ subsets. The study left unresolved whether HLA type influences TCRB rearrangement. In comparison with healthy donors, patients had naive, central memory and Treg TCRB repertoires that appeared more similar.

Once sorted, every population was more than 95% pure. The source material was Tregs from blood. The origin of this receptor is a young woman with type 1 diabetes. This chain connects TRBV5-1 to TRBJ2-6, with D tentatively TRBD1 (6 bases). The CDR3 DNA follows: TGCGCCAGCAGCTTGCAGGGGATGGCTGGGGCCAACGTCCTGACTTTC. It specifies CASSLQGMAGANVLTF.